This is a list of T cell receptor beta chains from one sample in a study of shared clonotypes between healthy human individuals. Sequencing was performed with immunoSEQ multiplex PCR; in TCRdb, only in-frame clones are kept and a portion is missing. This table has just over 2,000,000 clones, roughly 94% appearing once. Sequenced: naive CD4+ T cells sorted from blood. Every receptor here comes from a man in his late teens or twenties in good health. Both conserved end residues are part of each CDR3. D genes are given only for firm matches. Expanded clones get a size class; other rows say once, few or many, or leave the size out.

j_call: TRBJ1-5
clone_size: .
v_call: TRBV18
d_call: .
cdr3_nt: TGTGCCAGCTCATCGGACATAAATCAGCCCCAGCATTTT
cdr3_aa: CASSSDINQPQHF

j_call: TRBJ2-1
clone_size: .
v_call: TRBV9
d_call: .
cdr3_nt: TGTGCCAGCAGCGCCTCCGGGACTCGGAATGAGCAGTTCTTC
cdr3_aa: CASSASGTRNEQFF

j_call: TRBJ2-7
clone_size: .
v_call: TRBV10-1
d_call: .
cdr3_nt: TGCGCCAGCAGTGAGGCGGCAGTCTCCTCCTACGAGCAGTACTTC
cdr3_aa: CASSEAAVSSYEQYF

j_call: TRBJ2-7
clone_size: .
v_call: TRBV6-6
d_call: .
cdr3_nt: TGTGCCAGCAGTTACGGGCATTCCTACGAGCAGTACTTC
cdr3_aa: CASSYGHSYEQYF

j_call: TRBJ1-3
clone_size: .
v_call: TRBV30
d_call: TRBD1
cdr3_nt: TGTGCCTCTGCACAGGGGTCCTCTGGAAACACCATATATTTT
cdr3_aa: CASAQGSSGNTIYF

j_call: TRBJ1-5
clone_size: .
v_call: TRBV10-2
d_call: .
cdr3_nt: TGCGCCAGCAGTGACCCGGGATTTCAGCCCCAGCATTTT
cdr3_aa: CASSDPGFQPQHF

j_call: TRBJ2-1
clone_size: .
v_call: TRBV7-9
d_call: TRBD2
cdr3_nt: TGTGCCAGCAGCCATCCGGGGACTAGCGGCCACAATGAGCAGTTCTTC
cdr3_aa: CASSHPGTSGHNEQFF

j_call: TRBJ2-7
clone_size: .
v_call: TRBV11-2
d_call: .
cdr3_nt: TGTGCCAGCAGCTTGGGGACCTACGAGCAGTACTTC
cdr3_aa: CASSLGTYEQYF

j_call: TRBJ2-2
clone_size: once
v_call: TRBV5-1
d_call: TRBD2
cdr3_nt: TGCGCCAGCAGCTTGTCTAGCGGGCGAGGGGACACCGGGGAGCTGTTTTTT
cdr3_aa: CASSLSSGRGDTGELFF

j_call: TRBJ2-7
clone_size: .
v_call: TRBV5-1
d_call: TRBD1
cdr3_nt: TGCGCCAGCAGCTTGGCCCAGGGACAGGGCTCCCCCGAGCAGTACTTC
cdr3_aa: CASSLAQGQGSPEQYF

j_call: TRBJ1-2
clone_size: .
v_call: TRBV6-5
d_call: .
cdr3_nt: TGTGCCAGCATCAACAGAGTGGGTGGCTACACCTTC
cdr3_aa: CASINRVGGYTF

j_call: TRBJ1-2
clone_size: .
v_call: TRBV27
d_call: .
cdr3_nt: TGTGCCAGCAGCCCGTACACAGGGAACTATGGCTACACCTTC
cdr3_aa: CASSPYTGNYGYTF

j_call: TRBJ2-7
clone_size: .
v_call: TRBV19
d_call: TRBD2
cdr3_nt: TGTGCCAGTAGTATGGTTAGCGGGAACCTCTACGAGCAGTACTTC
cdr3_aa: CASSMVSGNLYEQYF

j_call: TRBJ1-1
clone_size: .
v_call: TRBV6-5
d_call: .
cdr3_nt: TGTGCCAGCAGTTACTCAAGGGGGGGAACTGAAGCTTTCTTT
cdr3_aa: CASSYSRGGTEAFF

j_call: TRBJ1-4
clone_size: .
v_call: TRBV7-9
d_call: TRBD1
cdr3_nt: TGTGCCAGCAGCCGATCAGGGGGTAGTGAAAAACTGTTTTTT
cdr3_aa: CASSRSGGSEKLFF

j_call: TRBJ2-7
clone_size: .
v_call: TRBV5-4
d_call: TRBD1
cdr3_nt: TGTGCCAGCAGCTCCCGGGACAGAGGAGACGAGCAGTACTTC
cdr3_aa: CASSSRDRGDEQYF

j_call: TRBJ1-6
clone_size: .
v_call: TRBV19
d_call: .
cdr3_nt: TGTGCCAGTAGTAGCATGCAGGTTGATAATTCACCCCTCCACTTT
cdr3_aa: CASSSMQVDNSPLHF

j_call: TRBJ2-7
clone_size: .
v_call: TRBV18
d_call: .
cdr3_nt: TGTGCCAGCTCACCACCAGGCACAAAGTTCGAGCAGTACTTC
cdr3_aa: CASSPPGTKFEQYF

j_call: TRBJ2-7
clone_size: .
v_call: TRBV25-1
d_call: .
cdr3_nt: TGTGCCAGCAGTGAAATTGGTTTCCCTGTCGAGCAGTACTTC
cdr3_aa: CASSEIGFPVEQYF

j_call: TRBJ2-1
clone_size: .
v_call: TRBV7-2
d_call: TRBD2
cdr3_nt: TGTGCCAGCAGTACCCTAGCGGGGAATGAGCAGTTCTTC
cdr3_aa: CASSTLAGNEQFF

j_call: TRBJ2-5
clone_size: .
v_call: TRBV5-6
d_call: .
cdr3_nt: TGTGCCAGCAGGCCCGCGGGGCTTCAAGAGACCCAGTACTTC
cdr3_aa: CASRPAGLQETQYF

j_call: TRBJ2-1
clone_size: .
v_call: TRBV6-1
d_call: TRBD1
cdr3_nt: TGTGCCAGCAGTGAAGGGACAGGGCATTCCTACAATGAGCAGTTCTTC
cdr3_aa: CASSEGTGHSYNEQFF

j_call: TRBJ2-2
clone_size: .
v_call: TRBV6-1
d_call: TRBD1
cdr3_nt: TGTGCCAGCAGTGTGGCAGGGGGCGGAGGGGGCCCCGGGGAGCTGTTTTTT
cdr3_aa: CASSVAGGGGGPGELFF

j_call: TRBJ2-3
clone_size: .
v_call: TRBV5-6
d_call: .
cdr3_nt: TGTGCCAGCAGCTCAGGGGTCGTCGACCTGTATTTT
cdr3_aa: CASSSGVVDLYF

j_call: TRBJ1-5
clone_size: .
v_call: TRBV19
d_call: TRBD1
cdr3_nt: TGTGCCAGTAGTATAGCAGGGGGGGCTCAGCCCCAGCATTTT
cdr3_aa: CASSIAGGAQPQHF

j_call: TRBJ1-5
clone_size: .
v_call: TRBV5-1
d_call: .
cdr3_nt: TGCGCCAGCAGCTCGGATGGCAATCAGCCCCAGCATTTT
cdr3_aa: CASSSDGNQPQHF

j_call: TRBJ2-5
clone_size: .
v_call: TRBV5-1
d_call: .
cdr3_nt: TGCGCCAGCAGCTTGATGAGTGTAAAAGAGACCCAGTACTTC
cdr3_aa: CASSLMSVKETQYF

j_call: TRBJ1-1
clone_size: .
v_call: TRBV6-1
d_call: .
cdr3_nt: TGTGCCAGCAGTAACGGGGCGGGCACTGAAGCTTTCTTT
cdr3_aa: CASSNGAGTEAFF

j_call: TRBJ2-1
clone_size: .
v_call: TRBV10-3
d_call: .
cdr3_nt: TGTGCCATCAGTGAGAGGGGAAATGAGCAGTTCTTC
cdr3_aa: CAISERGNEQFF

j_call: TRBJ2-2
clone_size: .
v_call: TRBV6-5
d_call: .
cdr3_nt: TGTGCCAGCAGCACAGGACAGCTGAACACCGGGGAGCTGTTTTTT
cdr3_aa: CASSTGQLNTGELFF

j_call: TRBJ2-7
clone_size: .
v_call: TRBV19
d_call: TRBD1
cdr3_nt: TGTGCCAGTAGTCAGCAGGGGGCCTACGAGCAGTACTTC
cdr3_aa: CASSQQGAYEQYF

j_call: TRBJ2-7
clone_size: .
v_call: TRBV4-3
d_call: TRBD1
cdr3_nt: TGCGCCAGCAGCCACTTCAAGGACAGGGTTCCTCTCTACGAGCAGTACTTC
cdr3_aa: CASSHFKDRVPLYEQYF

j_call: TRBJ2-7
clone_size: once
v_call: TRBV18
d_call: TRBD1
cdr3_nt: TGTGCCAGCTCAACCTGGACAGGGAACCCCTACGAGCAGTACTTC
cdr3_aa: CASSTWTGNPYEQYF

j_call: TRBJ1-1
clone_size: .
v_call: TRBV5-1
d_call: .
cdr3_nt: TGCGCCAGCAGCCTGGGCATGAACACTGAAGCTTTCTTT
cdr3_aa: CASSLGMNTEAFF

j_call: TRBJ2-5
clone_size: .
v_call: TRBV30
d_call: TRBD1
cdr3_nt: TGTGCCTGGAGTCCACCCCGACAGGGGGCGAATCAAGAGACCCAGTACTTC
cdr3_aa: CAWSPPRQGANQETQYF

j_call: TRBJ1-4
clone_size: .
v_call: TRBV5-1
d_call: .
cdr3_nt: TGCGCCAGCAGCTTGGACACTTCACCAACTAATGAAAAACTGTTTTTT
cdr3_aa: CASSLDTSPTNEKLFF

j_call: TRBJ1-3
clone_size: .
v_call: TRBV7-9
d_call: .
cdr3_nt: TGTGCCAGCGCTTTAGGGGTAGGAAACACCATATATTTT
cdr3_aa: CASALGVGNTIYF

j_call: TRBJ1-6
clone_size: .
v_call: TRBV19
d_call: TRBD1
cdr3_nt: TGTGCCAGTCGGGACGGCGTCGGGACAGGGCGTACACCCCTCCACTTT
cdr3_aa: CASRDGVGTGRTPLHF

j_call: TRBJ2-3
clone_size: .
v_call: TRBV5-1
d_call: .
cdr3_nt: TGCGCCAGCACGGCAGGGACAGATACGCAGTATTTT
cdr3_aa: CASTAGTDTQYF

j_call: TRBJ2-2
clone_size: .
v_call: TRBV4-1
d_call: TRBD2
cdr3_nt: TGCGCCAGCAGCCCCACTGGACTAGCGGGACCCACCGGGGAGCTGTTTTTT
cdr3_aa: CASSPTGLAGPTGELFF

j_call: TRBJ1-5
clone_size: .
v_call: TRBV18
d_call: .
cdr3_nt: TGTGCCAGCTCAGACCAAAGCGGTGAGCATCAGCCCCAGCATTTT
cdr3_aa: CASSDQSGEHQPQHF

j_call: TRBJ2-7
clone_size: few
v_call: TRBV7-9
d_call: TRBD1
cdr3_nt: TGTGCCAGCAGCCCAAAATCGGGACAGGTAGTCGACGAGCAGTACTTC
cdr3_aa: CASSPKSGQVVDEQYF

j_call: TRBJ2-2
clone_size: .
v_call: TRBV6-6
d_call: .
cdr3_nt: TGTGCCAGCAGTTATTGGGGCACCGGGGAGCTGTTTTTT
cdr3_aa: CASSYWGTGELFF

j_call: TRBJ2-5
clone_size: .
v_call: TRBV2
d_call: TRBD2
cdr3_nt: TGTGCCAGCACCTGGGGAGCGGGAGTAATGGAGACCCAGTACTTC
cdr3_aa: CASTWGAGVMETQYF

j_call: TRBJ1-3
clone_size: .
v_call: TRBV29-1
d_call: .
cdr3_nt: TGCAGCGTTGAAGACGGAGGAAACACCATATATTTT
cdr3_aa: CSVEDGGNTIYF

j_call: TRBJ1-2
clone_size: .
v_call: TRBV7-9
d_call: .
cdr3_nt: TGTGCCAGCAGCTTAGATCCGGGATCCGGCTACACCTTC
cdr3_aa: CASSLDPGSGYTF

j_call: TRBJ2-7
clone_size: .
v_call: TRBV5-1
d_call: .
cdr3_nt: TGCGCCAGCAGCTCGCGCGGGCATACCTCCTACGAGCAGTACTTC
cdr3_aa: CASSSRGHTSYEQYF

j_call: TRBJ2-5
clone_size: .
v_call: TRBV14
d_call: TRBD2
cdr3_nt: TGTGCCAGCAACGAGCGGGGGGCCGGGACCGAAGAGACCCAGTACTTC
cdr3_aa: CASNERGAGTEETQYF

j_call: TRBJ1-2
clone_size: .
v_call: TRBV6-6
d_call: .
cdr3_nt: TGTGCCAGCAGTTACATCGGGGGACGGTCCGGGGAAGGCTACACCTTC
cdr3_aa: CASSYIGGRSGEGYTF

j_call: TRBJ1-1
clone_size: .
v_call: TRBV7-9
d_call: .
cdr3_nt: TGTGCCAGCAGCTACCGACAGGAAGAAGCTTTCTTT
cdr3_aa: CASSYRQEEAFF

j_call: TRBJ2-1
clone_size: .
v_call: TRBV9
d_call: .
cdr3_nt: TGTGCCAGCAGCGTAGATCTCCTTAATGAGCAGTTCTTC
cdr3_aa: CASSVDLLNEQFF

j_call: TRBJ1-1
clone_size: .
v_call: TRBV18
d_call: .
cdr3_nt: TGTGCCAGCTCACCACCGGGGGGGCATGGCACTGAAGCTTTCTTT
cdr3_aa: CASSPPGGHGTEAFF

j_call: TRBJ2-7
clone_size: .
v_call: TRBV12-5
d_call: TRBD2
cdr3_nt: TGTGCTAGTGGTTTGATGACTAGCGGGAGCGAGCAGTACTTC
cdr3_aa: CASGLMTSGSEQYF

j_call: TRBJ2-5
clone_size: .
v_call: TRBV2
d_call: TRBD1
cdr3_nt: TGTGCCAGCAGTCCTTGGACAGGGGGTTCAGAGACCCAGTACTTC
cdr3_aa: CASSPWTGGSETQYF